This TCR beta chain came from a study of Graves' ophthalmopathy and Graves' hyperthyroidism. Enrolled hyperthyroidism patients had a new diagnosis, a duration under 2 months, and an age of 18 to 65. Serum thyroxine and TRAb, along with clinical symptoms, thyroid ultrasound and orbital computed tomography, were what diagnosis relied on. Amplification of TCR beta CDR3 regions used RNA transcripts. Following a first-round RT-PCR that used HTBI primers, a second-round multiplex PCR was carried out. TCRdb itself ran the multiplex PCR reads through MiXCR, one entry per CDR3 protein. The sample shows 1 million to 1.3 million distinct CDR3 sequences, about 36% of them seen only once. J lost 0 bases, V lost 1 base, and 4 bases had no gene match. This CDR3 is built from 16 residues. CDR1 is SEHNR, CDR2 FQNEAQ, per germline (reference sequence). This clonotype has a count of ten or more.

This receptor was identified in an adult man with Graves' hyperthyroidism. Sequenced: peripheral blood or thyroid tissue (not recorded which). The chain recombines TRBV7-9 with TRBJ2-7, with 9 bases that match TRBD1. CDR3 nucleotide sequence: TGTGCCAGCAGCTTAGGCGGGACAGGGATCTCCTACGAGCAGTACTTC. Its protein is CASSLGGTGISYEQYF.